What follows is one T cell receptor (beta chain) and its context. Antigen unknown. V lost 4 bases to trimming and J lost 0 bases, with 3 bases between them. The CDR3 runs 13 residues. Germline CDR1 is KGHDR and CDR2 is SFDVKD. Genomic DNA templated the TCR beta VDJ and CDR3 profiling. MiXCR, applied by TCRdb to the reads, yields one record per CDR3 protein. The sample contains around 170,000 distinct CDR3 sequences, 55% to 80% of which appear only once. This entry is derived from a study of CD8+CD57+ T cells in acquired aplastic anemia. Study-level background: Isolated CD4+ and CD8+ cells, once sorted, yielded DNA averaging roughly 3.2 ug. On average, healthy donors gave about 11 million reads for CD4+ cells.

Study-level findings and limits: The same twenty-nine CD8+ CDR3 sequences occurred in patients and in controls.

The sample was sorted CD4+, CD8+, or CD8+CD57+ T cells (not recorded which) from PBMCs. This clonotype was obtained from a human donor in good health. This chain connects TRBV24-1 to TRBJ1-3; D is ambiguous. The CDR3 loop reads CATSESSGNTIYF. The CDR3 nucleotides read TGTGCCACCAGTGAATCCTCTGGAAACACCATATATTTT.